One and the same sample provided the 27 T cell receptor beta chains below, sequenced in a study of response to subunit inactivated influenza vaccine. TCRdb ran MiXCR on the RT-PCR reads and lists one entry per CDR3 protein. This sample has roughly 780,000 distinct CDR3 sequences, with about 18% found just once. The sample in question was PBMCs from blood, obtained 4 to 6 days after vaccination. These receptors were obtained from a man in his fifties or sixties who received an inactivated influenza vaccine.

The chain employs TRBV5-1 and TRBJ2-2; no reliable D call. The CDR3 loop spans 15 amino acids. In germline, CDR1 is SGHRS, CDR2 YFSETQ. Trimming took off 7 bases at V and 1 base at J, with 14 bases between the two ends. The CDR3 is CASASGPMNTGELFF. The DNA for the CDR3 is TGCGCCAGCGCCTCCGGACCGATGAACACCGGGGAGCTGTTTTTT.

CDR3 bases: TGCGCCAGCAGCCAATATTCCGGGGTCGATGAGCAGTTCTTC. Translation gives CASSQYSGVDEQFF. This chain connects TRBV4-3 to TRBJ2-1; tentative D call: TRBD2 (5 bases). The CDR3 length is 14 residues. CDR1 is LGHNA, CDR2 YSLEER, per germline. V lost 2 bases to trimming and J lost 8 bases, with 13 bases between them.

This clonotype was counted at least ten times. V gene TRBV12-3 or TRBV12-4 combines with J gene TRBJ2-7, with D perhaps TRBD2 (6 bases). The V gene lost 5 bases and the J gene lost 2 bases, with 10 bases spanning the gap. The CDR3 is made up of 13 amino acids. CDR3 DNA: TGTGCCAGCAGTGTCGGGACTGCCTACGAGCAGTACTTC. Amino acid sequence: CASSVGTAYEQYF.

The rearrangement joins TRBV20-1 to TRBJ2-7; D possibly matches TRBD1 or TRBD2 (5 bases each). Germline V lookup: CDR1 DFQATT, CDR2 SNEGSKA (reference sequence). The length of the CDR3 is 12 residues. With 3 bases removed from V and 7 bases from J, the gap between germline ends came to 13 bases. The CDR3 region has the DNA TGCAGTGCTAGGAGCAGGGAGTGGGAGCAGTACTTC. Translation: CSARSREWEQYF.

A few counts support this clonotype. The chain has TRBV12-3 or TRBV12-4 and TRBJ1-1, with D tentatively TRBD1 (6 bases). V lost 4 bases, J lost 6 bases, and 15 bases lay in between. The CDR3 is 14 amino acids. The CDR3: CASSSRERGSEAFF. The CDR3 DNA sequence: TGTGCCAGCAGTTCCCGGGAGAGGGGGTCTGAAGCTTTCTTT.

In nucleotides, the CDR3 is TGTGCCAGCAGCGGGCCCGGAGGGATGGGGGGCATGAACACTGAAGCTTTCTTT. It encodes CASSGPGGMGGMNTEAFF. The J gene is TRBJ1-1, the V gene TRBV9, with D maybe TRBD1 (6 bases). Trimming pared 3 bases from V and 0 bases from J, leaving 21 bases between. In germline, CDR1 is SGDLS, CDR2 YYNGEE. There are 18 residues in the CDR3.

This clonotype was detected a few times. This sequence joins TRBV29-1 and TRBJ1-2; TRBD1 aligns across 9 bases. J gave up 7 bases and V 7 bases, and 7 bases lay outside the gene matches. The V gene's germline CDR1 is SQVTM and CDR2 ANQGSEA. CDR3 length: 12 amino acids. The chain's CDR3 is CSATRDRAGYTF. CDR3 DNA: TGCAGCGCTACACGGGACAGGGCTGGCTACACCTTC. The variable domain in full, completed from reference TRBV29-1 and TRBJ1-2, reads SAVISQKPSRDICQRGTSLTIQCQVDSQVTMMFWYRQQPGQSLTLIATANQGSEATYESGFVIDKFPISRPNLTFSTLTVSNMSPEDSSIYLCSATRDRAGYTFGSGTRLTVV.

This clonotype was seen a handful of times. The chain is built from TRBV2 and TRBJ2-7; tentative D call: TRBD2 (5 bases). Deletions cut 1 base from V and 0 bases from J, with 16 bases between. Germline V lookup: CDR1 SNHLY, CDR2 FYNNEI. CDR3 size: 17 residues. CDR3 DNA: TGTGCCAGCAGTGAAGGTACCGATTACCGGGGCTCCTACGAGCAGTACTTC. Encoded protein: CASSEGTDYRGSYEQYF. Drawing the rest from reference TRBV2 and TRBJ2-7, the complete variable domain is EPEVTQTPSHQVTQMGQEVILRCVPISNHLYFYWYRQILGQKVEFLVSFYNNEISEKSEIFDDQFSVERPDGSNFTLKIRSTKLEDSAMYFCASSEGTDYRGSYEQYFGPGTRLTVT.

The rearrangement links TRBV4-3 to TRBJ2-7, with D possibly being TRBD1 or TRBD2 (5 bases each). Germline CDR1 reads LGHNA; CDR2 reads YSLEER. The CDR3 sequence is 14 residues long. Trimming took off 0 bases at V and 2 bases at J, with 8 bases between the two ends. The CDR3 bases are TGCGCCAGCAGCCAAGAGAGGGGACCCTACGAGCAGTACTTC. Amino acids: CASSQERGPYEQYF.

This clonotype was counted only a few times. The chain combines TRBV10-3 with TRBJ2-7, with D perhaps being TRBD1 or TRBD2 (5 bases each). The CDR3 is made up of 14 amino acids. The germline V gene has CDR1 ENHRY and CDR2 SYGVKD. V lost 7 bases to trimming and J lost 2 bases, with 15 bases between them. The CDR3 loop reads CAIKYGDGTYEQYF. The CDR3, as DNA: TGTGCCATCAAGTACGGGGACGGTACCTACGAGCAGTACTTC.

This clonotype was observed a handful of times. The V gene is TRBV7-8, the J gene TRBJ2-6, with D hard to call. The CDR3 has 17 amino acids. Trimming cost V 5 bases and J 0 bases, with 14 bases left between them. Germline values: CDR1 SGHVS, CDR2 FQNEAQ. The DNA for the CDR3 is TGTGCCAGCAGCATATCCCCGGGCAACTCTGGGGCCAACGTCCTGACTTTC. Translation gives CASSISPGNSGANVLTF.

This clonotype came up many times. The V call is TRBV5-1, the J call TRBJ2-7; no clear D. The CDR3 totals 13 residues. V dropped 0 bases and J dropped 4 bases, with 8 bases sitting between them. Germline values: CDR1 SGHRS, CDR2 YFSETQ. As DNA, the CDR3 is TGCGCCAGCAGCTTGGGAGAGTGGTACGAGCAGTACTTC. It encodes CASSLGEWYEQYF.

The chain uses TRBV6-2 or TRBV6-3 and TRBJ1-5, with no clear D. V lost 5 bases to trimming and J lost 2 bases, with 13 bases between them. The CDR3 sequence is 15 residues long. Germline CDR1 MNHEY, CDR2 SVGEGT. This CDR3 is CASSRPPVGNQPQHF. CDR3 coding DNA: TGTGCCAGCAGTCGCCCTCCGGTAGGCAATCAGCCCCAGCATTTT.

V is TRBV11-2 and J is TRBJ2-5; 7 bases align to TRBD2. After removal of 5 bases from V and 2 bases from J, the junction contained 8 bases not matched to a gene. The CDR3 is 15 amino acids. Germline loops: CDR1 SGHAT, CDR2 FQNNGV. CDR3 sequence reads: CASSPNSGSQETQYF. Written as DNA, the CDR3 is TGTGCCAGCAGCCCCAATAGCGGGTCGCAAGAGACCCAGTACTTC.

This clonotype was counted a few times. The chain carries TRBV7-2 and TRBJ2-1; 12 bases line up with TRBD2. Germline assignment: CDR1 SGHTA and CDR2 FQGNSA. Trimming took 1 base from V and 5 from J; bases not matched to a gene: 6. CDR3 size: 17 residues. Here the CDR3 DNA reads TGTGCCAGCAGCTTAGTGTACGGACTAGCGGGAAACAATGAGCAGTTCTTC. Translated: CASSLVYGLAGNNEQFF.

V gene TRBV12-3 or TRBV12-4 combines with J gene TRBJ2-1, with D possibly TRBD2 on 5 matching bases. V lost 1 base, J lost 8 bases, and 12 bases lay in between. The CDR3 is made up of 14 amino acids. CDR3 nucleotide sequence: TGTGCCAGCAGTTTAGTCCGGGGTATCGATGAGCAGTTCTTC. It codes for CASSLVRGIDEQFF.

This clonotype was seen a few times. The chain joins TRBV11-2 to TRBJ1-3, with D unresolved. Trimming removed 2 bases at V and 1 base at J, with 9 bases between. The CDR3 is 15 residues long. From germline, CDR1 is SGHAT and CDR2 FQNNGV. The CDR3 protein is CASSLSRTSGNTIYF. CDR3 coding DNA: TGTGCCAGCAGCTTATCCCGGACTTCTGGAAACACCATATATTTT. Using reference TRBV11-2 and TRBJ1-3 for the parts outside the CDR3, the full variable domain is EAGVAQSPRYKIIEKRQSVAFWCNPISGHATLYWYQQILGQGPKLLIQFQNNGVVDDSQLPKDRFSAERLKGVDSTLKIQPAKLEDSAVYLCASSLSRTSGNTIYFGEGSWLTVV.

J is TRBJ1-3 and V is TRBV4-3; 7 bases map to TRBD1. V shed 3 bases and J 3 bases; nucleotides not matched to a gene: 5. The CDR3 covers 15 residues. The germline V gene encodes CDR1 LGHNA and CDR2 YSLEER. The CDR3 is CASSHTTGVGNTIYF. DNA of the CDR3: TGCGCCAGCAGCCACACCACAGGGGTTGGAAACACCATATATTTT.

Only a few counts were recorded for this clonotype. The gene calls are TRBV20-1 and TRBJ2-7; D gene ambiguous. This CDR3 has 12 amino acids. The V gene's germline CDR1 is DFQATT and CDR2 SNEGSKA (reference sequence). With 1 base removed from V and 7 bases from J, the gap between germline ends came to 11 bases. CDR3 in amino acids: CSARVDLGEQYF. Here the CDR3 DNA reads TGCAGTGCTAGAGTGGATCTCGGGGAGCAGTACTTC.

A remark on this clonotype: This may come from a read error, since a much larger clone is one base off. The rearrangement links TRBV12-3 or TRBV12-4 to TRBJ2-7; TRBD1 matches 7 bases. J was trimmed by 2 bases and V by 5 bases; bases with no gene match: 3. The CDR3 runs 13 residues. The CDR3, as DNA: TGTGCCAGCAGTGTACAGGGGCCCTACGAGCAGTACTTC. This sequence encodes CASSVQGPYEQYF.

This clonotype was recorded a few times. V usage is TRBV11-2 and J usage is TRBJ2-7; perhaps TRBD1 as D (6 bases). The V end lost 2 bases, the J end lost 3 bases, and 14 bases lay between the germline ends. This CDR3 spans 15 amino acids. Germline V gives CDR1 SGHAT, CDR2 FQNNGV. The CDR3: CASSLSGTGYYEQYF. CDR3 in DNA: TGTGCCAGCAGCTTAAGCGGAACAGGGTACTACGAGCAGTACTTC.

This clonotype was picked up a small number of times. The CDR3 DNA follows: TGTGCCATCAGCTCACAGGGCCCAGATACGCAGTATTTT. This codes for CAISSQGPDTQYF. The rearrangement joins TRBV10-3 to TRBJ2-3; D is possibly TRBD1 (6 bases). Germline CDR1 is ENHRY and CDR2 is SYGVKD. Trimming pared 6 bases from V and 4 bases from J, leaving 11 bases between. The CDR3 is made up of 13 amino acids.

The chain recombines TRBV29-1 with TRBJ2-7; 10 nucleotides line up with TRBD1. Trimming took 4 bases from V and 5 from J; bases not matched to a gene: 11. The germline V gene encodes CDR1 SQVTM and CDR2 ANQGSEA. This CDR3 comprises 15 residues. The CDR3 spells CSVATPDRGQNEQYF. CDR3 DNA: TGCAGCGTTGCGACCCCCGACAGGGGGCAAAACGAGCAGTACTTC.

In DNA, the CDR3 is TGTGCCAGCAGTCTAACCGGGACACTTCAAGAGACCCAGTACTTC. It yields the protein CASSLTGTLQETQYF. The V call is TRBV12-3 or TRBV12-4, the J call TRBJ2-5, with D perhaps TRBD1 (6 bases). This CDR3 has 15 residues. V shed 5 bases and J shed 2 bases, with 15 bases lying between them.

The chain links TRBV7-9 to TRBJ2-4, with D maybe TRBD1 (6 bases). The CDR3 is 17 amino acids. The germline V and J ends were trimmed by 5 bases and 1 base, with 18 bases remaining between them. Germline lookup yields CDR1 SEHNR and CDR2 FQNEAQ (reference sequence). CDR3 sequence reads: CASSPPSGQGAKNIQYF. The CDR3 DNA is TGTGCCAGCAGCCCCCCGTCTGGGCAGGGGGCCAAAAACATTCAGTACTTC.

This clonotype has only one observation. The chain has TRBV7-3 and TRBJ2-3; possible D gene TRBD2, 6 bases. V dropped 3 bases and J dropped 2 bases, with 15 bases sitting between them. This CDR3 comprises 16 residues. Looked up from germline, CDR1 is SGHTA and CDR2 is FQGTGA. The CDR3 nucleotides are TGTGCCAGCAGCTTGGGAGCGGGTACGATCACAGATACGCAGTATTTT. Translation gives CASSLGAGTITDTQYF.

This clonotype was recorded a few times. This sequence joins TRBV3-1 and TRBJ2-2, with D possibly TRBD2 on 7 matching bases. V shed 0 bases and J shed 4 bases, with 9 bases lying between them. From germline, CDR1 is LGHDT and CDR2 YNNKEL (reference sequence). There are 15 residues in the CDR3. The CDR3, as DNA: TGTGCCAGCAGCCAAGATGGGGGGGCCACCGGGGAGCTGTTTTTT. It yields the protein CASSQDGGATGELFF.